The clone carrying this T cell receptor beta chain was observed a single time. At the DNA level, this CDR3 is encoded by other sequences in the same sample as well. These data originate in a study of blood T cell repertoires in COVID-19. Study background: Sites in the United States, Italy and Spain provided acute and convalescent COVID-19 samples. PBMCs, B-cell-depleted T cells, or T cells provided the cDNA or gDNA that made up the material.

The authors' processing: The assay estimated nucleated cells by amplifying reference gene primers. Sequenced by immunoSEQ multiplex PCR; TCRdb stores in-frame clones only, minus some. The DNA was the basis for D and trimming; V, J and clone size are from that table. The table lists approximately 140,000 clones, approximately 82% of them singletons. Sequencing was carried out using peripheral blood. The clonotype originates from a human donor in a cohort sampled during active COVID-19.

CDR3 in DNA: TGTGCCAGCTCACCAGGAGGGAACACTGAAGCTTTCTTT. It yields the protein CASSPGGNTEAFF. The chain employs TRBV18 and TRBJ1-1; D call uncertain. The CDR3 runs 13 residues. V was clipped by 2 bases and J by 1 base, with 5 bases between them. CDR1 is KGHSH, CDR2 LQKENI, per germline.